This is a list of T cell receptor beta chains from one sample in a study of cytomegalovirus exposure and HLA in healthy donors. Only in-frame clones appear in the TCRdb table, and some are missing; sequencing was by immunoSEQ multiplex PCR. The sample lists 150,000 to 200,000 clones, around 80% seen once, with around 1.9% in the top ten. The specimen was PBMCs. The receptors originated from a woman under 30 in good health and CMV-seropositive. Both conserved end residues are part of each CDR3. D genes are given only for firm matches. Clone size is not always given. Where it is, it says once, few, many or a class for expanded clones.

V gene: TRBV7-2
clone size: -
J gene: TRBJ2-5
D gene: -
CDR3 DNA: TGTGCCAGCAGCTTTTCAGGGTTCCAAGAGACCCAGTACTTC
CDR3 protein: CASSFSGFQETQYF

V gene: TRBV7-9
clone size: -
J gene: TRBJ1-3
D gene: TRBD1
CDR3 DNA: TGTGCCAGCAGCGAAACCAGCCCGACAGGGGTGATGCACACCATATATTTT
CDR3 protein: CASSETSPTGVMHTIYF

V gene: TRBV2
clone size: -
J gene: TRBJ2-5
D gene: TRBD2
CDR3 DNA: TGTGCCAGCAATCAGCGGGGGGCACAAGAGACCCAGTACTTC
CDR3 protein: CASNQRGAQETQYF

V gene: TRBV2
clone size: -
J gene: TRBJ2-7
D gene: TRBD1
CDR3 DNA: TGTGCCAGCAGTGGAAACGTCGGGACAGGAATCCCCTACGAGCAGTACTTC
CDR3 protein: CASSGNVGTGIPYEQYF

V gene: TRBV10-3
clone size: -
J gene: TRBJ1-1
D gene: -
CDR3 DNA: TGTGCCATCAGTGAGTCCGACACTGAAGCTTTCTTT
CDR3 protein: CAISESDTEAFF

V gene: TRBV5-4
clone size: few
J gene: TRBJ2-1
D gene: -
CDR3 DNA: TGTGCCAGCAGTCCGCTCCCGGGATCCTACAATGAGCAGTTCTTC
CDR3 protein: CASSPLPGSYNEQFF

V gene: TRBV9
clone size: -
J gene: TRBJ2-5
D gene: TRBD2
CDR3 DNA: TGTGCCAGCAGCGTAGGGACTAGCGGTCAAGAGACCCAGTACTTC
CDR3 protein: CASSVGTSGQETQYF

V gene: TRBV5-4
clone size: -
J gene: TRBJ2-7
D gene: -
CDR3 DNA: TGTGCCAGCTCCGGCAGGGGCGACTACGAGCAGTACTTC
CDR3 protein: CASSGRGDYEQYF

V gene: TRBV30
clone size: -
J gene: TRBJ2-7
D gene: -
CDR3 DNA: TGTGCCTGGAGTGTGGTAGTCTACGAGCAGTACTTC
CDR3 protein: CAWSVVVYEQYF

V gene: TRBV4-1
clone size: -
J gene: TRBJ2-3
D gene: TRBD2
CDR3 DNA: TGCGCCAGCAGCCCTGGACTAGCTATAGATACGCAGTATTTT
CDR3 protein: CASSPGLAIDTQYF

V gene: TRBV7-2
clone size: -
J gene: TRBJ1-2
D gene: -
CDR3 DNA: TGTGCCAGCAGCTTATTCGAAGGGGGACCTAAGGGCTACACCTTC
CDR3 protein: CASSLFEGGPKGYTF

V gene: TRBV5-1
clone size: -
J gene: TRBJ1-2
D gene: -
CDR3 DNA: TGCGCCAGCAGTTCCTTCGAGGGCCAGTCTGATGGCTACACCTTC
CDR3 protein: CASSSFEGQSDGYTF

V gene: TRBV4-1
clone size: -
J gene: TRBJ1-2
D gene: TRBD1
CDR3 DNA: TGCGCCAGCAGGAAACCGGGACAGGGGGCAAGAAACTATGGCTACACCTTC
CDR3 protein: CASRKPGQGARNYGYTF

V gene: TRBV4-2
clone size: -
J gene: TRBJ2-3
D gene: TRBD2
CDR3 DNA: TGTGCCAGCAGCCCCAGGGAGGGTCGAGGCACAGATACGCAGTATTTT
CDR3 protein: CASSPREGRGTDTQYF

V gene: TRBV14
clone size: -
J gene: TRBJ2-1
D gene: -
CDR3 DNA: TGTGCCAGCAGCCAAGAAAAGTCTGCACATCACAATGAGCAGTTCTTC
CDR3 protein: CASSQEKSAHHNEQFF

V gene: TRBV6-5
clone size: few
J gene: TRBJ2-2
D gene: -
CDR3 DNA: TGTGCCAGCAGTTACGCCCGGACAGCGAACACCGGGGAGCTGTTTTTT
CDR3 protein: CASSYARTANTGELFF

V gene: TRBV6-1
clone size: -
J gene: TRBJ1-6
D gene: TRBD1
CDR3 DNA: TGTGCCAGCTCGGACAGGGGAGATTCACCCCTCCACTTT
CDR3 protein: CASSDRGDSPLHF

V gene: TRBV6-5
clone size: -
J gene: TRBJ2-2
D gene: TRBD2
CDR3 DNA: TGTGCCAGCAGATTAGCGGGGGCCGACACCGGGGAGCTGTTTTTT
CDR3 protein: CASRLAGADTGELFF

V gene: TRBV29-1
clone size: once
J gene: TRBJ1-2
D gene: TRBD1
CDR3 DNA: TGCAGCGTTGAAGAAACCGGGACAGGGCCTAGGGGTAGCTACACCTTC
CDR3 protein: CSVEETGTGPRGSYTF

V gene: TRBV19
clone size: -
J gene: TRBJ1-2
D gene: TRBD1
CDR3 DNA: TGTGCCAGTAGTATCTCTTCAGGGGGCGCATGGTATGGCTACACCTTC
CDR3 protein: CASSISSGGAWYGYTF

V gene: TRBV27
clone size: -
J gene: TRBJ2-7
D gene: -
CDR3 DNA: TGTGCCAGCAGTTTAACCCGACAGGTTAGCTCCTACGAGCAGTACTTC
CDR3 protein: CASSLTRQVSSYEQYF

V gene: TRBV6-6
clone size: -
J gene: TRBJ1-1
D gene: -
CDR3 DNA: TGTGCCAGCAGTTACTCGGGGGGACTGAGCACTGAAGCTTTCTTT
CDR3 protein: CASSYSGGLSTEAFF

V gene: TRBV9
clone size: few
J gene: TRBJ2-2
D gene: TRBD2
CDR3 DNA: TGTGCCAGCAGCGCGGGGGGGGGCCGCGGCGGGGAGCTGTTTTTT
CDR3 protein: CASSAGGGRGGELFF

V gene: TRBV27
clone size: -
J gene: TRBJ2-1
D gene: -
CDR3 DNA: TGTGCCAGCAAATACAGGGTTGGGTGGGCCAGAAGCAATGAGCAGTTCTTC
CDR3 protein: CASKYRVGWARSNEQFF

V gene: TRBV4-1
clone size: -
J gene: TRBJ1-5
D gene: -
CDR3 DNA: TGCGCCAGCAGCCAAGTAGCTGGATACTCGAGTCAGCCCCAGCATTTT
CDR3 protein: CASSQVAGYSSQPQHF

V gene: TRBV27
clone size: -
J gene: TRBJ1-2
D gene: -
CDR3 DNA: TGTGCCAGCAGTCCATACATCCGGGATTTCTATGGCTACACCTTC
CDR3 protein: CASSPYIRDFYGYTF

V gene: TRBV6-5
clone size: -
J gene: TRBJ2-1
D gene: TRBD1
CDR3 DNA: TGTGCCAGCAGTTATGACAGGGACTCCTACAATGAGCAGTTCTTC
CDR3 protein: CASSYDRDSYNEQFF

V gene: TRBV27
clone size: -
J gene: TRBJ2-5
D gene: -
CDR3 DNA: TGTGCCAGCAGTCCCCGAGGGGGGGAGCAGTACTTC
CDR3 protein: CASSPRGGEQYF

V gene: TRBV19
clone size: -
J gene: TRBJ1-4
D gene: TRBD1
CDR3 DNA: TGTGCCAGTAAGGGGGCATTGACGGGAAAACTGTTTTTT
CDR3 protein: CASKGALTGKLFF

V gene: TRBV5-1
clone size: once
J gene: TRBJ2-2
D gene: TRBD1
CDR3 DNA: TGCGCCAGCAGCTTCGACAGGGTGGGCACCGGGGAGCTGTTTTTT
CDR3 protein: CASSFDRVGTGELFF

V gene: TRBV4-3
clone size: -
J gene: TRBJ2-1
D gene: TRBD2
CDR3 DNA: TGCGCCAGCAGCGAAGTGACTAGCGGGGGGGGAGAGCAGTTCTTC
CDR3 protein: CASSEVTSGGGEQFF

V gene: TRBV9
clone size: -
J gene: TRBJ2-3
D gene: -
CDR3 DNA: TGTGCCAGCAGCGTCGTCGGGGTTACTAGCACAGATACGCAGTATTTT
CDR3 protein: CASSVVGVTSTDTQYF

V gene: TRBV5-1
clone size: -
J gene: TRBJ1-1
D gene: -
CDR3 DNA: TGCGCCAGCAGCTTGGGAGTGACAGCCACTAACACTGAAGCTTTCTTT
CDR3 protein: CASSLGVTATNTEAFF

V gene: TRBV5-6
clone size: once
J gene: TRBJ1-1
D gene: -
CDR3 DNA: TGTGCCAGCAGCTTGGGAAGGGGAACTGAAGCTTTCTTT
CDR3 protein: CASSLGRGTEAFF

V gene: TRBV2
clone size: -
J gene: TRBJ1-4
D gene: -
CDR3 DNA: TGTGCCAGCAGTGAATTCCCCCGGACAGTTCGGAATGAAAAACTGTTTTTT
CDR3 protein: CASSEFPRTVRNEKLFF

V gene: TRBV5-6
clone size: -
J gene: TRBJ2-5
D gene: -
CDR3 DNA: TGTGCCAGCAGCTTGTGGGGGCCGGAGACCCAGTACTTC
CDR3 protein: CASSLWGPETQYF

V gene: TRBV9
clone size: -
J gene: TRBJ2-5
D gene: TRBD2
CDR3 DNA: TGTGCCAGCAGCGTAGGAGGCGGTAGCGGGGAGGGAGAGACCCAGTACTTC
CDR3 protein: CASSVGGGSGEGETQYF

V gene: TRBV28
clone size: -
J gene: TRBJ1-2
D gene: TRBD1
CDR3 DNA: TGTGCCAGCAGTCCGCCGGGACAGGGGCCAGACTATGGCTACACCTTC
CDR3 protein: CASSPPGQGPDYGYTF

V gene: TRBV11-3
clone size: -
J gene: TRBJ2-2
D gene: TRBD2
CDR3 DNA: TGTGCCAGCAGCTTAGGTCCTAGCGGGGCGACCGGGGAGCTGTTTTTT
CDR3 protein: CASSLGPSGATGELFF

V gene: TRBV6-5
clone size: -
J gene: TRBJ1-2
D gene: -
CDR3 DNA: TGTGCCAGCTCCCCAGGACATGGGACAAACTATGGCTACACCTTC
CDR3 protein: CASSPGHGTNYGYTF

V gene: TRBV7-9
clone size: -
J gene: TRBJ1-2
D gene: -
CDR3 DNA: TGTGCCAGCAGCTTGGCCTGGGAGGATGGCTACACCTTC
CDR3 protein: CASSLAWEDGYTF

V gene: TRBV5-4
clone size: few
J gene: TRBJ2-6
D gene: -
CDR3 DNA: TGTGCCAGCAGCTACCTATCCCCGTCTGGGGCCAACGTCCTGACTTTC
CDR3 protein: CASSYLSPSGANVLTF

V gene: TRBV5-6
clone size: -
J gene: TRBJ2-2
D gene: -
CDR3 DNA: TGTGCCAGCAGCTTGGGCGAGGGGGTGGGCACCGGGGAGCTGTTTTTT
CDR3 protein: CASSLGEGVGTGELFF

V gene: TRBV28
clone size: -
J gene: TRBJ1-2
D gene: TRBD1
CDR3 DNA: TGTGCCACCAGGCGGACAGGGGGCTATGGCTACACCTTC
CDR3 protein: CATRRTGGYGYTF

V gene: TRBV6-5
clone size: -
J gene: TRBJ1-2
D gene: -
CDR3 DNA: TGTGCCAGCAGTTACGGGCAGAATGGCTACACCTTC
CDR3 protein: CASSYGQNGYTF

V gene: TRBV28
clone size: few
J gene: TRBJ2-2
D gene: -
CDR3 DNA: TGTGCCAGCAGTCCCACAGTGAACACCGGGGAGCTGTTTTTT
CDR3 protein: CASSPTVNTGELFF

V gene: TRBV4-1
clone size: -
J gene: TRBJ2-2
D gene: -
CDR3 DNA: TGCGCCAGCAGTCAAACAGGGTACGGGGAGCTGTTTTTT
CDR3 protein: CASSQTGYGELFF

V gene: TRBV2
clone size: -
J gene: TRBJ2-5
D gene: -
CDR3 DNA: TGTGCCAGCAGTGAAGCGTCAAGCGGTGGGGAGACCCAGTACTTC
CDR3 protein: CASSEASSGGETQYF

V gene: TRBV6-1
clone size: -
J gene: TRBJ1-4
D gene: -
CDR3 DNA: TGTGCCAGCAGTGAACAGGGATCGGTGGAAAAACTGTTTTTT
CDR3 protein: CASSEQGSVEKLFF

V gene: TRBV4-2
clone size: -
J gene: TRBJ2-2
D gene: -
CDR3 DNA: TGTGCCAGCAGCCAAGCACGACGGGAATTGAACACCGGGGAGCTGTTTTTT
CDR3 protein: CASSQARRELNTGELFF

V gene: TRBV5-1
clone size: -
J gene: TRBJ2-2
D gene: -
CDR3 DNA: TGCGCCAGCAGCTTTAGCCAGGGGGGGAACACCGGGGAGCTGTTTTTT
CDR3 protein: CASSFSQGGNTGELFF

V gene: TRBV6-4
clone size: -
J gene: TRBJ2-5
D gene: -
CDR3 DNA: TGTGCCAGCCCCCGGGGTGGAGGGCCCTTCCAAGAGACCCAGTACTTC
CDR3 protein: CASPRGGGPFQETQYF

V gene: TRBV28
clone size: -
J gene: TRBJ2-3
D gene: TRBD2
CDR3 DNA: TGTGCCAGCAGTTCAATCCGGGGGGGGCGCACAGATACGCAGTATTTT
CDR3 protein: CASSSIRGGRTDTQYF

V gene: TRBV7-2
clone size: -
J gene: TRBJ1-1
D gene: TRBD1
CDR3 DNA: TGTGCCAGCAGCTTACGACAGGGATTGGTAAACACTGAAGCTTTCTTT
CDR3 protein: CASSLRQGLVNTEAFF

V gene: TRBV5-1
clone size: once
J gene: TRBJ2-5
D gene: TRBD1
CDR3 DNA: TGCGCCAGCAGCTTGGATGGACAGGGCATATCAGAGACCCAGTACTTC
CDR3 protein: CASSLDGQGISETQYF